Sequencing of this T cell receptor (beta chain) was carried out in a study of T cells after yellow fever vaccination. Study-wide background: Fractions low in cell number were prepared with SMART-Seq v4 Ultra Low Input.

CDR3 size: 14 residues. Germline V gene sequence: CDR1 MGHDK, CDR2 SYGVNS. The V segment lost 7 bases and the J segment 7 bases; nucleotides outside the gene matches: 9. As TCR cDNA was made by 5'RACE template switching, a universal primer site and UMIs were added. In TCRdb, the 5' RACE reads were re-called with MiXCR into one record per CDR3 protein. The sample has some 350,000 distinct CDR3 sequences, roughly 11% seen once; the top ten hold roughly 18%. Points from the study as a whole: Clonotypes shared by both compartments, CD4 and CD8, made up a small share. The study re-detected most primary-vaccination clones after the booster (96% CD4, almost 90% CD8).

On this clonotype itself: Its antigen remains unidentified.

This clonotype was sampled from a man aged 18 to 30 who received the YFV17D yellow fever vaccine. The V gene is TRBV25-1, the J gene TRBJ2-2, with 7 bases aligning to TRBD2. The source material was PBMCs, sampled on the day of the first yellow fever vaccination. CDR3 sequence reads: CASTEGRAGGELFF. CDR3 sequence (DNA): TGTGCCAGCACCGAGGGGAGGGCAGGCGGGGAGCTGTTTTTT.